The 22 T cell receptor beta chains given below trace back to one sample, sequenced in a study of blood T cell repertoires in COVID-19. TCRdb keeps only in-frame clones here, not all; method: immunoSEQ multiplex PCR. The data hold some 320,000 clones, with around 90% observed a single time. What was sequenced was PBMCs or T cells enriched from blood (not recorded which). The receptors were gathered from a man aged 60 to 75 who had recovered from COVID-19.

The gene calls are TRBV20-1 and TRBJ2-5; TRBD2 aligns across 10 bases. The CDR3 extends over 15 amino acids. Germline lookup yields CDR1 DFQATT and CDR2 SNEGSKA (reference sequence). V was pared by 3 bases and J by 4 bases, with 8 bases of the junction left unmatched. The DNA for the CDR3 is TGCAGTGCTAGTGAAGCGGGAGGGCCGGGAGAGACCCAGTACTTC. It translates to CSASEAGGPGETQYF.

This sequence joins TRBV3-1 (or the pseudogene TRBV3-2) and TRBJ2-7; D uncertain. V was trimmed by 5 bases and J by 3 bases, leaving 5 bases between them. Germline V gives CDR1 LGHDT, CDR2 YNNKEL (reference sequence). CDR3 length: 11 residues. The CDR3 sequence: CASSNLYEQYF. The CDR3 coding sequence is TGTGCCAGCAGCAATCTCTACGAGCAGTACTTC.

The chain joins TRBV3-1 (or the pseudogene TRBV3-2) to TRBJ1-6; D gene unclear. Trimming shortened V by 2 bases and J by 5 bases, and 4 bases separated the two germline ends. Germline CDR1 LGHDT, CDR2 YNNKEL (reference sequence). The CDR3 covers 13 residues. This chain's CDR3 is CASSQTDNSPLHF. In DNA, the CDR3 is TGTGCCAGCAGCCAAACGGATAATTCACCCCTCCACTTT.

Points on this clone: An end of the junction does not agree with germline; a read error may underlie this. This CDR3 reads CASSQERILF. The CDR3 DNA follows: TGTGCCAGCAGCCAAGAGCGGATTTTATTT. J is TRBJ1-1 and V is TRBV3-1 (or the pseudogene TRBV3-2); D is uncertain. The CDR3 totals 10 residues. Per germline, CDR1 LGHDT and CDR2 YNNKEL (reference sequence).

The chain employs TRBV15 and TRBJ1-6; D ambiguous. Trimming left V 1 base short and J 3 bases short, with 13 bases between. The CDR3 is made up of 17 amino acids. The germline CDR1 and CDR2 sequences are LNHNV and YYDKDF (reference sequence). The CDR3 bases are TGTGCCACCAGCAGAGTGACTGAAGGTTACTATAATTCACCCCTCCACTTT. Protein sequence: CATSRVTEGYYNSPLHF.

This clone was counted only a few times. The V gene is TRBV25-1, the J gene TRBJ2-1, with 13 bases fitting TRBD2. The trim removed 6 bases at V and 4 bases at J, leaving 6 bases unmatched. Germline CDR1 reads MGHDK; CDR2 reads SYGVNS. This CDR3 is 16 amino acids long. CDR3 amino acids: CASRTLGLAGYNEQFF. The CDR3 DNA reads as TGTGCCAGCAGAACCTTGGGACTAGCGGGATACAATGAGCAGTTCTTC.

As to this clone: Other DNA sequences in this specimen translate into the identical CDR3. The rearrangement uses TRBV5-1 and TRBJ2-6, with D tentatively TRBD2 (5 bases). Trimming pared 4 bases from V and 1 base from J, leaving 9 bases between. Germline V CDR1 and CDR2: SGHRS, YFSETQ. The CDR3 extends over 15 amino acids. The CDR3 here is CASSLGSSGANVLTF. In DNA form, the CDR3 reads TGCGCCAGCAGCCTAGGGAGTTCTGGGGCCAACGTCCTGACTTTC.

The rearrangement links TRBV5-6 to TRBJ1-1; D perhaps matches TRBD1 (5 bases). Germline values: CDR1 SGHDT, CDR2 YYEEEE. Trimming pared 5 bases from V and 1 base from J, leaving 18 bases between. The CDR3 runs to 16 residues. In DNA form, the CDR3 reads TGTGCCAGCAGTTCTAGTGTTCAGGGAAAGAACACTGAAGCTTTCTTT. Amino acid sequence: CASSSSVQGKNTEAFF.

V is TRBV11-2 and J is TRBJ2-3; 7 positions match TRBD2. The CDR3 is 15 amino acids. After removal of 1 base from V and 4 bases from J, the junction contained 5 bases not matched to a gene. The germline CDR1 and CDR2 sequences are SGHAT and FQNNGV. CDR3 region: CASSLGGGEADTQYF. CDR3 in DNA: TGTGCCAGCAGCTTAGGGGGGGGAGAGGCAGATACGCAGTATTTT.

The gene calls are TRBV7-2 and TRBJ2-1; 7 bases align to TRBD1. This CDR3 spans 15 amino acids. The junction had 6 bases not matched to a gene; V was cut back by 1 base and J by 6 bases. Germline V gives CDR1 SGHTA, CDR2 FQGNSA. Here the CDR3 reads CASSLVGTAINEQFF. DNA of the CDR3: TGTGCCAGCAGCTTAGTAGGGACAGCCATCAATGAGCAGTTCTTC.

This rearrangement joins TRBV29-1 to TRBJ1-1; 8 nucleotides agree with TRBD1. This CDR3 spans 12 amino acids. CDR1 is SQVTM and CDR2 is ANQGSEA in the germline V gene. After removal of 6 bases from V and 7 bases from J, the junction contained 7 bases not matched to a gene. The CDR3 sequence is CSVEQGEVEAFF. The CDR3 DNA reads TGCAGCGTAGAACAGGGGGAGGTTGAAGCTTTCTTT.

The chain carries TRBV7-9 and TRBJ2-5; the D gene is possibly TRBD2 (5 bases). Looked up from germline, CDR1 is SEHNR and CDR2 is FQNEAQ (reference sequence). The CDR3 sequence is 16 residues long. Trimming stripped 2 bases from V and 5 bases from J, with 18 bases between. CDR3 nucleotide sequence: TGTGCCAGCAGCTTACCGAGAGCGGCTGGGGTGGAGACCCAGTACTTC. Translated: CASSLPRAAGVETQYF. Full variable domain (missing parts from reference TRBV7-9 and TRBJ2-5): DTGVSQNPRHKITKRGQNVTFRCDPISEHNRLYWYRQTLGQGPEFLTYFQNEAQLEKSRLLSDRFSAERPKGSFSTLEIQRTEQGDSAMYLCASSLPRAAGVETQYFGPGTRLLVL.

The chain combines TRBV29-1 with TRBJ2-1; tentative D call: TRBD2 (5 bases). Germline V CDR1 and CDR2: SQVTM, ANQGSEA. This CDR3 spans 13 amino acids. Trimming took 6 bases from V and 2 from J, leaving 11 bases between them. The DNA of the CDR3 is TGCAGCGTCGCCACTAGAACCTACAATGAGCAGTTCTTC. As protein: CSVATRTYNEQFF.

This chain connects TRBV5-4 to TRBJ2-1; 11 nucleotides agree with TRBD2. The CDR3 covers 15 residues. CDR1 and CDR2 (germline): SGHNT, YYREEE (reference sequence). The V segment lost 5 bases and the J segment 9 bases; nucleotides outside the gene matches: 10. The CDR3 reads CASSKVLAGGSEQFF. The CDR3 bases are TGTGCCAGCAGTAAAGTCTTAGCGGGAGGGTCTGAGCAGTTCTTC.

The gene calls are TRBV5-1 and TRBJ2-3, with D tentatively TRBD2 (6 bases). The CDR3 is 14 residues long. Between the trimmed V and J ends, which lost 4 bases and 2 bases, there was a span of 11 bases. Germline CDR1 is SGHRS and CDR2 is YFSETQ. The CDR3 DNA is TGCGCCAGCAGCACAGGACTAATCACAGATACGCAGTATTTT. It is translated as CASSTGLITDTQYF.

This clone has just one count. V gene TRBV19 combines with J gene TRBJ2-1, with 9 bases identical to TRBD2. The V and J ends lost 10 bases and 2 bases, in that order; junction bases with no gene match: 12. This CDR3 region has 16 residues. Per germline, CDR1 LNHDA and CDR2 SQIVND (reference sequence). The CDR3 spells CATTRAGGATYNEQFF. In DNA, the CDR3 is TGTGCCACTACACGCGCGGGGGGGGCGACCTACAATGAGCAGTTCTTC.

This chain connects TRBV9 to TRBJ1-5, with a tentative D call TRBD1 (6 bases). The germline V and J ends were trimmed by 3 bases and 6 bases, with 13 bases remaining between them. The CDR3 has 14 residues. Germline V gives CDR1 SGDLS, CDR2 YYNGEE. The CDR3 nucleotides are TGTGCCAGCAGCGCCGGGGGCGGGAGTCAGCCCCAGCATTTT. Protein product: CASSAGGGSQPQHF.

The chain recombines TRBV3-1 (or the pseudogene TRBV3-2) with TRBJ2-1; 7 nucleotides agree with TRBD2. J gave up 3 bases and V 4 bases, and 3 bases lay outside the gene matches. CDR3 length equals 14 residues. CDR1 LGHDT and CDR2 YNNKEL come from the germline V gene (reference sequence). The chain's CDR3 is CASSPLADYNEQFF. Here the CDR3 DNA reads TGTGCCAGCAGCCCGCTAGCGGACTACAATGAGCAGTTCTTC.

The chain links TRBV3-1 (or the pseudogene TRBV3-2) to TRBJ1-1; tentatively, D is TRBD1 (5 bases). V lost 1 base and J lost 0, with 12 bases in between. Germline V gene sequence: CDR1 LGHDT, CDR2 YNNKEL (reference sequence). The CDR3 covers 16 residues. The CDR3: CASSQGSGGMNTEAFF. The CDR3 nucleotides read TGTGCCAGCAGCCAAGGGTCCGGGGGGATGAACACTGAAGCTTTCTTT.

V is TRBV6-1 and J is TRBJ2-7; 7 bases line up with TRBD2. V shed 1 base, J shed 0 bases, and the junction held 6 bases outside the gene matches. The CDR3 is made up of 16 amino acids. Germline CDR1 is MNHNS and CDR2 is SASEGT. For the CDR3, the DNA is TGTGCCAGCAGTGAAGGGGGGGGGAAGACCTCCTACGAGCAGTACTTC. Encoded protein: CASSEGGGKTSYEQYF.

CDR3 protein: CASSQDEGLNEKLFF. In DNA form, the CDR3 reads TGTGCCAGCAGCCAAGATGAGGGACTTAATGAAAAACTGTTTTTT. The chain couples TRBV4-2 to TRBJ1-4; D might be TRBD1 (5 bases). The length of the CDR3 is 15 residues. Trimming pared 0 bases from V and 4 bases from J, leaving 9 bases between. The germline V gene has CDR1 LGHNA and CDR2 YNFKEQ.

CDR3 bases: TGTGCCAGCTCACCAAGCCAGGGGCATTATGGCTACACCTTC. Translating gives CASSPSQGHYGYTF. V gene TRBV18 combines with J gene TRBJ1-2; a possible D gene is TRBD1 (6 bases). The CDR3 is made up of 14 amino acids. CDR1 KGHSH and CDR2 LQKENI come from the germline V gene. V was clipped by 2 bases and J by 5 bases, with 12 bases between them. The whole variable domain, remainder taken from reference TRBV18 and TRBJ1-2, is NAGVMQNPRHLVRRRGQEARLRCSPMKGHSHVYWYRQLPEEGLKFMVYLQKENIIDESGMPKERFSAEFPKEGPSILRIQQVVRGDSAAYFCASSPSQGHYGYTFGSGTRLTVV.